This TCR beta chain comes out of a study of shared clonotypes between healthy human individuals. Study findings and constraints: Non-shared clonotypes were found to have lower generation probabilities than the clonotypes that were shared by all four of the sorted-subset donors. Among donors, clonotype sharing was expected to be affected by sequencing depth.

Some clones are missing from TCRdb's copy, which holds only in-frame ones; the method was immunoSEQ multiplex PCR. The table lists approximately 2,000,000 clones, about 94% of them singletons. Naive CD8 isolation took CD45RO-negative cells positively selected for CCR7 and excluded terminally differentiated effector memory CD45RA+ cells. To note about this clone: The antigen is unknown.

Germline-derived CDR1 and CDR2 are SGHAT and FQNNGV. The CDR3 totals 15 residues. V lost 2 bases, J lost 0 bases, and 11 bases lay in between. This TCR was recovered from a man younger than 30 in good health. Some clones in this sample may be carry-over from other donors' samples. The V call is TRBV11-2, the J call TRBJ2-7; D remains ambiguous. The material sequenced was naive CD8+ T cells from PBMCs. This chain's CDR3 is CASSLSPDRSYEQYF. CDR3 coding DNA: TGTGCCAGCAGCTTAAGTCCCGACCGCTCCTACGAGCAGTACTTC.